This T cell receptor (beta chain) was recorded in a study of shared clonotypes between healthy human individuals. Study background: Each donor contributed plates that comprised three CD4 naive, three CD4 memory, two CD8 naive and one CD8 memory.

The germline CDR1 and CDR2 sequences are SGHKS and YYEKEE (reference sequence). V dropped 4 bases and J dropped 8 bases, with 18 bases sitting between them. The CDR3 sequence is 15 residues long. Assay execution proceeded at the deep level. Libraries were prepared by immunoSEQ multiplex PCR; TCRdb keeps only in-frame clonotypes and omits some of them. The sample has about 1 million clones, about 80% seen once. Study-wide results and caveats: The study sampled only blood, and tissue repertoires likely differ.

Negatively enriched CD4+ T cells were divided by CD45RA into naive and memory. This clone was counted many times. Its antigen is not identified. The source material was memory CD4+ T cells sorted from blood. Subset of the sample: CD45RA-negative fraction. This chain links TRBV5-5 with TRBJ1-4; weak D call: TRBD1 (6 bases). This TCR came from a man in his late teens or twenties in good health. CDR3 in amino acids: CASSTTGFGEEKLFF. For the CDR3, the DNA is TGTGCCAGCAGCACCACAGGGTTCGGCGAAGAAAAACTGTTTTTT.